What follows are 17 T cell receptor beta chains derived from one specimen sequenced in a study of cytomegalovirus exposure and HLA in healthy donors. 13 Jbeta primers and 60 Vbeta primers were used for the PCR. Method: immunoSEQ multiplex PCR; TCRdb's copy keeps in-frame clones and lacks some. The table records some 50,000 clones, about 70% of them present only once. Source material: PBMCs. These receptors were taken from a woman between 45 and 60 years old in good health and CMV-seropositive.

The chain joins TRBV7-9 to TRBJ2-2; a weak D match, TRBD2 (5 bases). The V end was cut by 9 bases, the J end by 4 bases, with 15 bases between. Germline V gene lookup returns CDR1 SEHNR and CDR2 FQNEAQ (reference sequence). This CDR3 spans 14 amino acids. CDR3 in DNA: TGTGCCAGGGATGGACTCGAGTCCACCGGGGAGCTGTTTTTT. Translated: CARDGLESTGELFF.

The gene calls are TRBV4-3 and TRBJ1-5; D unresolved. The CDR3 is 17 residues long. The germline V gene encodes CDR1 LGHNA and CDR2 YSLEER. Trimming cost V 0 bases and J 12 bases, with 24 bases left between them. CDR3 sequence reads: CASSQEENPSYWVLQHF. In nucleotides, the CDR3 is TGCGCCAGCAGCCAAGAGGAGAACCCAAGCTACTGGGTTCTCCAGCATTTT.

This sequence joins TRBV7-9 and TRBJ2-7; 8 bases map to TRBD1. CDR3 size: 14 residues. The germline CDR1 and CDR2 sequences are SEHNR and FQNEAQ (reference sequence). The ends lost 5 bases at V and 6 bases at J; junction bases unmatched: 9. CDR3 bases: TGTGCCAGCAGCCCTGGGACAGGCGGGTCCGAGCAGTACTTC. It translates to CASSPGTGGSEQYF.

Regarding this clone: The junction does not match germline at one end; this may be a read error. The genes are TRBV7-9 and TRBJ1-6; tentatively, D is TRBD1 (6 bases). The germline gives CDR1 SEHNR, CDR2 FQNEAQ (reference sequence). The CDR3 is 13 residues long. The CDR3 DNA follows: TGTTCCAGCTGCCAAGGGGGTAACTCACCCCTCCACTTT. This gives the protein CSSCQGGNSPLHF.

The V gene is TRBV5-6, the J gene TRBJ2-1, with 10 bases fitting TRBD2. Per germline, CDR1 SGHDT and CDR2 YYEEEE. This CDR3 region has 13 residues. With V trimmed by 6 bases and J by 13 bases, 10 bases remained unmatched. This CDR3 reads CASTNLAGALQFF. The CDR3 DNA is TGTGCCAGCACCAACCTAGCGGGAGCCCTCCAGTTCTTC.

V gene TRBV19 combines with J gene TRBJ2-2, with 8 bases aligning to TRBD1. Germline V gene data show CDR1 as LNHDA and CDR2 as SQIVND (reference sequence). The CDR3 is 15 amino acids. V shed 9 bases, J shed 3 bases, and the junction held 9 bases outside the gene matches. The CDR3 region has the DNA TGTGCCAGCCCTGCCGGGACAGGTTACACCGGGGAGCTGTTTTTT. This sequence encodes CASPAGTGYTGELFF.

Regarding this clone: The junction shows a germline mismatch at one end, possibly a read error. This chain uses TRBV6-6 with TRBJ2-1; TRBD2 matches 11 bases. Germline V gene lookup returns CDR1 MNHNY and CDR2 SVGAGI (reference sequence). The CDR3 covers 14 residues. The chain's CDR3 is CATSSGGAGGEQFF. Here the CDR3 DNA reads TGTGCCACCAGTAGCGGGGGGGCCGGTGGTGAGCAGTTCTTC.

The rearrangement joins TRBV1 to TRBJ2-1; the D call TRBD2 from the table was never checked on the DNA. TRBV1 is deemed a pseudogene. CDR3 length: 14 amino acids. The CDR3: CTSSQDPSGLEKFF. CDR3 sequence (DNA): TGCACCAGCAGCCAAGACCCTAGCGGCTTGGAAAAGTTCTTC.

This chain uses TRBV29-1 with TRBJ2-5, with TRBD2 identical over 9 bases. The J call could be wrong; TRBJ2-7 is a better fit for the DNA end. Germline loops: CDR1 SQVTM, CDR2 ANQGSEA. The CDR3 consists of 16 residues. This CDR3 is CSVKYSGGVAGVEQYF. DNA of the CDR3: TGCAGCGTAAAGTACTCTGGGGGGGTAGCGGGAGTCGAGCAGTACTTC.

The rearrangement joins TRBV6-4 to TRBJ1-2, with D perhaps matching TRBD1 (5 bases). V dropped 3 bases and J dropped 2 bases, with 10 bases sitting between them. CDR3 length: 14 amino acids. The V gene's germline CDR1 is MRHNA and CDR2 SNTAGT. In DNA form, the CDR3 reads TGTGCCAGCAGTGAAGGGGCGAACAACTATGGCTACACCTTC. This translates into CASSEGANNYGYTF.

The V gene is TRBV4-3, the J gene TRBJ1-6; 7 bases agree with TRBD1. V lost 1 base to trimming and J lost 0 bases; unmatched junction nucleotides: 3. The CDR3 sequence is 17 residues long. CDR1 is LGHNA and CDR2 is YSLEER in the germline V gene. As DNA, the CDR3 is TGCGCCAGCAGCCAAGCCAGGGGGAGCTCCTATAATTCACCCCTCCACTTT. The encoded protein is CASSQARGSSYNSPLHF.

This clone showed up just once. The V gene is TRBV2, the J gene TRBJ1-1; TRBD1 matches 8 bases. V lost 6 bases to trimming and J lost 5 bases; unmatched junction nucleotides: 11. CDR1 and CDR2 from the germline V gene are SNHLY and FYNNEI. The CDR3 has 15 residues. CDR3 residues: CASSNRGQVGTEAFF. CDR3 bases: TGTGCCAGCAGCAACAGGGGACAGGTCGGGACTGAAGCTTTCTTT.

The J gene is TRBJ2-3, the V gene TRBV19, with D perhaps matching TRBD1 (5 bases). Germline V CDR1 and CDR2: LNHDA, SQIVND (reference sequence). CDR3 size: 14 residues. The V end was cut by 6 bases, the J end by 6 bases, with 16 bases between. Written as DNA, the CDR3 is TGTGCCAGTAGCACGACACCGGCAGGGGATACGCAGTATTTT. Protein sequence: CASSTTPAGDTQYF.

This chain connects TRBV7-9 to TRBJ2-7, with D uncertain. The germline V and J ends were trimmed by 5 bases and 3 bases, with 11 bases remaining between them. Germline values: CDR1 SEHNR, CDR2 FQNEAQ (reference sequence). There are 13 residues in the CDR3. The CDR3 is CASSVGQDYEQYF. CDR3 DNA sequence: TGTGCCAGCAGCGTAGGGCAAGACTACGAGCAGTACTTC.

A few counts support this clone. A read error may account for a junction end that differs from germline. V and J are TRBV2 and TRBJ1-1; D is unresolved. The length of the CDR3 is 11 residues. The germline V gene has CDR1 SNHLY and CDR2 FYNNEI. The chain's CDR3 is CARQSNAEAFF. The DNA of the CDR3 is TGTGCCAGACAGTCGAACGCTGAAGCTTTCTTT.

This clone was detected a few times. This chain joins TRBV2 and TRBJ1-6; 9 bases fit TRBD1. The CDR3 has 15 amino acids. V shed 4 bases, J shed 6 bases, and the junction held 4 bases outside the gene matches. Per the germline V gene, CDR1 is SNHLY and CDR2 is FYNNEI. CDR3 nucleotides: TGTGCCAGCAGTGGGTCGACAGGGGGTAATTCACCCCTCCACTTT. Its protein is CASSGSTGGNSPLHF.

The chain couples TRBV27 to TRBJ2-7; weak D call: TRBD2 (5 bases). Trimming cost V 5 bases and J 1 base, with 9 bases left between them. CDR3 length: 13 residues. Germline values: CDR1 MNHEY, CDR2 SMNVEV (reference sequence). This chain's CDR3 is CASSTRVSYEQYF. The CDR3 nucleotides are TGTGCCAGCAGTACGCGGGTTTCCTACGAGCAGTACTTC.